This T cell receptor (delta chain) is drawn from a study of gamma-delta T cells after stem cell transplantation. In this sample, this clone is medium-sized. The CDR3 contains 15 residues. CDR1 and CDR2 (germline): GEAIGNYY, EKD. Trimming removed 2 bases from V and 5 bases from J; junction bases left unmatched: 6. TCRdb made new clone calls on the RT-PCR reads using CATT. Among some 2,500 delta-chain clones, approximately 20% were seen once, and the ten largest hold approximately 23%. The TCR originated in a human donor. It is not recorded whose cells these are; they may come from a transplant donor. V and J are TRDV2 and TRDJ2; 8 positions match TRDD3. Sequencing was carried out using gamma-delta T cells. CDR3 bases: TGTGCCTGTGACAGACTGGGGGCCCACACAGCACAACTCTTCTTT. It specifies CACDRLGAHTAQLFF.